The source of this T cell receptor (beta chain) is a study of HIV-infected children after antiretroviral therapy interruption. This clonotype appeared many times. Its cognate antigen is unknown. The TCR library was built from RNA with a 3' RACE protocol and unique molecular identifiers. TCRdb reanalysed the 3' RACE reads using MiXCR and keeps one entry per CDR3 protein. The sample shows about 89,000 distinct CDR3 sequences, 6.9% of them seen only once. Overall study results and limits: By the end of treatment interruption, naive CD4+ clonality (Gini) increased.

Treatment specified: PENTA 11 planned treatment interruption arm or continuous ART arm. From thawed PBMCs, naive CD4+ CD45RA+ CD45RO- T cells were sorted. The J segment lost 7 bases and the V segment lost 4 bases, leaving 3 bases of the junction unmatched. CDR1 and CDR2 (germline): LGHDT, YNNKEL (reference sequence). This CDR3 comprises 12 residues. Source: CD45RA+ CD4+ T cells from PBMCs, pooled from several time points, taken from a donor given antiretroviral therapy, either interrupted or continuous. Subset described: naive CD4+ CD45RA+ CD45RO- T cells. This clonotype was obtained from a pool of human donors with HIV. The chain employs TRBV3-1 and TRBJ1-1; 7 bases match TRBD1. CDR3 loop: CASSPGQYEAFF. The CDR3 nucleotides read TGTGCCAGCAGCCCGGGACAGTATGAAGCTTTCTTT.